This TCR beta chain was documented in a study of shared clonotypes between healthy human individuals. In the naive CD8 group, cells lacked CD45RO and were positively selected for CCR7, so terminally differentiated effector memory CD45RA+ cells were left out. There were no recent acute infections or vaccinations among the donors, who were healthy HIV-negative adults. Study-wide results and limits: Among several donors, 4.5% to 5.5% of naive CD4 clonotypes were found in common. Relative to clonotypes present in all four donors, those not shared had lower generation probabilities. Rarefaction curves obtained for sorted subsets showed sequencing incomplete despite large depth.

The method was immunoSEQ multiplex PCR; TCRdb's version includes in-frame clones alone and lacks a portion of them. The table records 550,000 to 650,000 clones, approximately 96% of them present only once. Per the germline V gene, CDR1 is SGHVS and CDR2 is FQNEAQ. CDR3 length: 18 amino acids. V was cut by 1 base and J by 4 bases, with 23 bases left in between. Concerning this clone itself: The antigen is not known.

V usage is TRBV7-8 and J usage is TRBJ2-7; D unresolved. The sequenced material came from naive CD8+ T cells sorted from blood. The receptor's source is a woman in her 30s in good health. CDR3: CASSLGRPRAGPQYEQYF. In nucleotides, the CDR3 is TGTGCCAGCAGCTTAGGCCGCCCCCGGGCAGGCCCTCAATACGAGCAGTACTTC.